The 4 T cell receptor beta chains in this list originate from one sample, sequenced in a study of CD8 T cells in ankylosing spondylitis. TCRdb re-derived calls from the 5' RACE reads in MiXCR, one entry per CDR3 protein. The sample consists of 300,000 to 350,000 distinct CDR3 sequences, less than 25% of them appearing once. The sequenced sample consisted of blood, either unsorted or a sorted T cell fraction (not recorded which). These receptors all come from a female donor with ankylosing spondylitis or in good health (not recorded which).

The chain links TRBV6-5 to TRBJ1-6; weak D call: TRBD1 (6 bases). Germline V lookup: CDR1 MNHEY, CDR2 SVGAGI. The V end lost 4 bases, the J end lost 9 bases, and 19 bases lay between the germline ends. This CDR3 contains 16 residues. CDR3 sequence: CASSSNRVRGGSPLHF. The CDR3 bases are TGTGCCAGCAGTTCCAACAGGGTACGCGGTGGTTCACCCCTCCACTTT.

V gene TRBV7-9 combines with J gene TRBJ1-2; D gene unclear. The V and J ends lost 1 base and 8 bases respectively, with 14 bases between them. The CDR3 spans 14 residues. Germline lookup yields CDR1 SEHNR and CDR2 FQNEAQ (reference sequence). The CDR3: CASSLEERVGGYTF. The CDR3 DNA reads TGTGCCAGCAGCTTAGAGGAGCGAGTAGGGGGCTACACCTTC.

The gene calls are TRBV20-1 and TRBJ2-1; D tentatively fits TRBD1 or TRBD2 (6 bases each). The ends were cut back, 3 bases at V and 9 bases at J, with 24 bases in the middle. The CDR3 is 16 amino acids. Germline-derived CDR1 and CDR2 are DFQATT and SNEGSKA (reference sequence). The CDR3: CSASWRRGRGSGEQFF. The CDR3 nucleotides are TGCAGTGCTAGTTGGAGGAGGGGCAGGGGATCTGGTGAGCAGTTCTTC.

This chain links TRBV20-1 with TRBJ2-1; a possible D gene is TRBD2 (7 bases). Germline V lookup: CDR1 DFQATT, CDR2 SNEGSKA (reference sequence). CDR3 length: 15 residues. Trimming pared 3 bases from V and 8 bases from J, leaving 20 bases between. The CDR3 region has the DNA TGCAGTGCTAGGGCCCAAACGGGGGAGGGGGATGAGCAGTTCTTC. It yields the protein CSARAQTGEGDEQFF.